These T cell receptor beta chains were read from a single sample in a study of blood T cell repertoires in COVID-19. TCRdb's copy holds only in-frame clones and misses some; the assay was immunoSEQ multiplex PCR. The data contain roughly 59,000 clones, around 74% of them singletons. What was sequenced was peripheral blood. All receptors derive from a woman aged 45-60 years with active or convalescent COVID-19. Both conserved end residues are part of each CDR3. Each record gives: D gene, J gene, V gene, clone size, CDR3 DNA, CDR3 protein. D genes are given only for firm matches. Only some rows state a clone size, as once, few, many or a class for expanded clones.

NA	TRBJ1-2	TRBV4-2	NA	TGTGCCAGCAGCCAAGATCGCCTGGACAAGGCCTTCGACTATGGCTACACCTTC	CASSQDRLDKAFDYGYTF
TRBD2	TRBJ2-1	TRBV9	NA	TGTGCCAGCAGCGTAGACCTCCCAGCGGGGGTCGTGAAGCAGTTCTTC	CASSVDLPAGVVKQFF
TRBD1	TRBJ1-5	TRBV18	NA	TGTGCCAGCTCACCATACCCGGGACAGGGCCAGCCCCAGCATTTT	CASSPYPGQGQPQHF
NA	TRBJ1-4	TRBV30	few	TGTGCCTGGAGTGAGGCCGACGGGGAAAAACTGTTTTTT	CAWSEADGEKLFF
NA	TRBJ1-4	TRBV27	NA	TGTGCCAGCAGTTCTGGGGGGAATGAAAAACTGTTTTTT	CASSSGGNEKLFF
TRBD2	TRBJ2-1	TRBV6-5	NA	TGTGCCAGCTGGGACTACCGCCAGCAGTTCTTC	CASWDYRQQFF
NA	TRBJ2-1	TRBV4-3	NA	TGCGCCAGCAGCCAAGAAGCGGGTAGCGGTTCACCTAGGAGCGAGCAGTTCTTC	CASSQEAGSGSPRSEQFF
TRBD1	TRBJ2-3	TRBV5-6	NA	TGTGCCAGCAGTTCAGAGCAGGGGGCGCTTACAGATACGCAGTATTTT	CASSSEQGALTDTQYF
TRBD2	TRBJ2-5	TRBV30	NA	TGTGCCTGGAGTGGCCTAGCGGGAGGAGCACAAGAGACCCAGTACTTC	CAWSGLAGGAQETQYF
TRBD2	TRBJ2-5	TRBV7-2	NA	TGTGCCAGCAGCCTACAAGCGGGACGTCAAGAGACCCAGTACTTC	CASSLQAGRQETQYF
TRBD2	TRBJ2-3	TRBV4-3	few	TGCGCCAGCAGCCAAGGCCCCCTAGCGGGAGAACTCGGAGATACGCAGTATTTT	CASSQGPLAGELGDTQYF
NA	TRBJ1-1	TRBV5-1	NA	TGCGCCAGCAGCCCGGGGGATCGCAGGAACACTGAAGCTTTCTTT	CASSPGDRRNTEAFF
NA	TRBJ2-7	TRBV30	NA	TGTGCCTGGAGTGTACCTGGGGCCAGCTCCTACGAGCAGTACTTC	CAWSVPGASSYEQYF
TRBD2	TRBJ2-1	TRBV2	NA	TGTGCCAGCCTAGGGACTAGCGGGAGGGCCTCCTACAATGAGCAGTTCTTC	CASLGTSGRASYNEQFF
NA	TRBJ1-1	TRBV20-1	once	TGCAGTGCTCGTGCTGGGCAGGGGAACACTGAAGCTTTCTTT	CSARAGQGNTEAFF
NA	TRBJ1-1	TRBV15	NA	TGTGCCACCAGCAGAGATCTTGGGGGCGGGGGAAGCGATGCTTTCTTT	CATSRDLGGGGSDAFF
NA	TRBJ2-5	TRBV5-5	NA	TGTGCCAGCAGCGCGACCGGGACTGGCCCCCAAGAGACCCAGTACTTC	CASSATGTGPQETQYF
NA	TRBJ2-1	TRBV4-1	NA	TGCGCCAGCAGCCATGTATACAATCCCAATGAGCAGTTCTTC	CASSHVYNPNEQFF
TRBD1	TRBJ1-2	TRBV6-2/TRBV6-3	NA	TGTGCCAGCAGCCTGGGACAGGCAAGATTCTATGGCTACACCTTC	CASSLGQARFYGYTF
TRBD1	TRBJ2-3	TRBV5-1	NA	TGCGCCAGCAGCTTCCGACAGGGGGCGCGGGCAGATACGCAGTATTTT	CASSFRQGARADTQYF
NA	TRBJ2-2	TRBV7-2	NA	TGTGCCAGCAGCTTAGATCGGGTTTGGAACACCGGGGAGCTGTTTTTT	CASSLDRVWNTGELFF
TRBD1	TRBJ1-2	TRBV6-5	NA	TGTGCCAGCAGCCCCTGGGAAGGGGGCATAGGTGGCTACACCTTC	CASSPWEGGIGGYTF
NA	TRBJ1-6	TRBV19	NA	TGTGCCAGTAGTGATCAGGGTGGGAATTCACCCCTCCACTTT	CASSDQGGNSPLHF
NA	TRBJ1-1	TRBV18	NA	TGTGCCAGCTCACCACCGGGGCCCCACCCTGGCACTGAAGCTTTCTTT	CASSPPGPHPGTEAFF
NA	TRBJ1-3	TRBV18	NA	TGTGCCAGCTCACCACCGGCAGGACTCTCTGGAAACACCATATATTTT	CASSPPAGLSGNTIYF
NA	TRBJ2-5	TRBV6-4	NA	TGTGCCAGCAGTGACTCGGCGGATGGGACCCAGTACTTC	CASSDSADGTQYF
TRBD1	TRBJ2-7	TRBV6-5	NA	TGTGCCACCCGGGACAGGGGCTACGAGCAGTACTTC	CATRDRGYEQYF
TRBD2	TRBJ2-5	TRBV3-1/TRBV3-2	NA	TGTGCCAGCAGCCCGGGGGGAGGGTCAGAGACCCAGTACTTC	CASSPGGGSETQYF